These 18 T cell receptor beta chains came from one sample sequenced in a study of OX40 agonist ivuxolimab in advanced cancers. Generated by immunoSEQ multiplex PCR, the TCRdb table keeps only in-frame clones and is missing some. There are about 18,000 clones in the sample; approximately 85% occur only once, and less than 70% lies in the top ten. The sample in question was CD4+ or CD8+ T cells sorted from blood, obtained in a trial of the OX40 agonist ivuxolimab. The origin of the receptors is an adult with an advanced solid tumor such as melanoma, head and neck, liver or kidney cancer.

On this clone: At the DNA level, this CDR3 is encoded by other sequences in the same sample as well. V is TRBV7-9 and J is TRBJ2-6; no definite D call. Germline-derived CDR1 and CDR2 are SEHNR and FQNEAQ (reference sequence). The V and J ends lost 2 bases and 4 bases respectively, with 9 bases between them. The CDR3 is 15 amino acids. The CDR3, as DNA: TGTGCCAGCAGCTTATCAGAGAGCGGGGCCAACGTCCTGACTTTC. Its translation: CASSLSESGANVLTF.

V is TRBV27 and J is TRBJ2-7; D remains ambiguous. This CDR3 region has 13 residues. V dropped 2 bases and J dropped 3 bases, with 8 bases sitting between them. Germline V gives CDR1 MNHEY, CDR2 SMNVEV (reference sequence). Here the CDR3 DNA reads TGTGCCAGCAGTTTAGGCCAGAGCTACGAGCAGTACTTC. Its protein product is CASSLGQSYEQYF.

This chain links TRBV27 with TRBJ1-3; TRBD1 might be the D (5 bases). The CDR3 runs to 18 residues. Deletions cut 8 bases from V and 0 bases from J, with 23 bases between. In germline, CDR1 is MNHEY, CDR2 SMNVEV (reference sequence). The CDR3 coding sequence is TGTGCCAGCGTATACTTCGGGGGGTTGGAGCACTCTGGAAACACCATATATTTT. Translated, it gives CASVYFGGLEHSGNTIYF.

The chain has TRBV5-6 and TRBJ1-2; 8 positions agree with TRBD1. This CDR3 contains 14 residues. With V trimmed by 4 bases and J by 8 bases, 10 bases remained unmatched. The germline CDR1 and CDR2 sequences are SGHDT and YYEEEE. The CDR3 spells CASSRRTGNPGYTF. In DNA, the CDR3 is TGTGCCAGCAGCCGCCGGACAGGGAATCCAGGCTACACCTTC.

The chain employs TRBV28 and TRBJ2-1; the D is unclear. V lost 2 bases to trimming and J lost 8 bases, with 4 bases between them. Germline V lookup: CDR1 MDHEN, CDR2 SYDVKM. There are 11 residues in the CDR3. In nucleotides, the CDR3 is TGTGCCAGCAGTTTAGCGGATGAGCAGTTCTTC. It is translated as CASSLADEQFF.

The chain combines TRBV29-1 with TRBJ2-5; D gene unclear. Trimming removed 3 bases from V and 5 bases from J, with 13 bases in between. The length of the CDR3 is 13 residues. Germline V gene sequence: CDR1 SQVTM, CDR2 ANQGSEA. In DNA, the CDR3 is TGCAGCGTTGACGCTGGCACGAGGGAGACCCAGTACTTC. Amino acids: CSVDAGTRETQYF.

The chain couples TRBV7-2 to TRBJ1-5; perhaps TRBD1 as D (5 bases). The CDR3 loop spans 14 amino acids. V lost 3 bases and J 5 bases, leaving 11 bases between the germline ends. The germline V gene has CDR1 SGHTA and CDR2 FQGNSA. As DNA, the CDR3 is TGTGCCAGCAGCTTCTCCAGGGACCATCAGCCCCAGCATTTT. Translated: CASSFSRDHQPQHF.

This clone appeared a few times. The chain employs TRBV11-2 and TRBJ2-7; tentatively, D is TRBD2 (5 bases). CDR3 length: 13 amino acids. Germline-derived CDR1 and CDR2 are SGHAT and FQNNGV. V lost 3 bases and J 5 bases, leaving 11 bases between the germline ends. CDR3: CASSFRGGHEQYF. CDR3 DNA: TGTGCCAGCAGCTTTCGGGGTGGGCACGAGCAGTACTTC. Looking up the rest from reference TRBV11-2 and TRBJ2-7 gives the full variable domain: EAGVAQSPRYKIIEKRQSVAFWCNPISGHATLYWYQQILGQGPKLLIQFQNNGVVDDSQLPKDRFSAERLKGVDSTLKIQPAKLEDSAVYLCASSFRGGHEQYFGPGTRLTVT.

V usage is TRBV6-6 and J usage is TRBJ1-4; the D is unclear. Trimming pared 4 bases from V and 8 bases from J, leaving 5 bases between. The germline V gene has CDR1 MNHNY and CDR2 SVGAGI (reference sequence). The CDR3 has 11 amino acids. The CDR3 loop reads CASSLGEKLFF. In DNA, the CDR3 is TGTGCCAGCAGTTTGGGGGAAAAACTGTTTTTT.

The chain uses TRBV7-2 and TRBJ2-7, with D possibly matching TRBD1 (6 bases). Trimming cost V 1 base and J 1 base, with 11 bases left between them. The CDR3 length is 15 residues. CDR1 and CDR2 (germline): SGHTA, FQGNSA. This CDR3 is CASSLVGTSSYEQYF. In DNA form, the CDR3 reads TGTGCCAGCAGCTTAGTTGGGACATCTTCCTACGAGCAGTACTTC.

V is TRBV15 and J is TRBJ2-1; 8 nucleotides agree with TRBD2. This CDR3 region has 14 residues. The ends lost 3 bases at V and 6 bases at J; junction bases unmatched: 4. Germline-derived CDR1 and CDR2 are LNHNV and YYDKDF (reference sequence). The DNA for the CDR3 is TGTGCCACCAGCAGTGGTAGCGGGGTCAATGAGCAGTTCTTC. Protein product: CATSSGSGVNEQFF. The whole variable domain, filled in from reference TRBV15 and TRBJ2-1, reads DAMVIQNPRYQVTQFGKPVTLSCSQTLNHNVMYWYQQKSSQAPKLLFHYYDKDFNNEADTPDNFQSRRPNTSFCFLDIRSPGLGDTAMYLCATSSGSGVNEQFFGPGTRLTVL.

The chain recombines TRBV19 with TRBJ1-1; 7 nucleotides match TRBD1. The CDR3 has 12 amino acids. V gave up 8 bases and J gave up 5 bases; unmatched junction bases: 5. Germline-derived CDR1 and CDR2 are LNHDA and SQIVND (reference sequence). This CDR3 is CASQQGTTEAFF. The CDR3 DNA follows: TGTGCCAGTCAACAGGGGACGACTGAAGCTTTCTTT.

V gene TRBV7-9 combines with J gene TRBJ2-3; possibly TRBD1 for D (5 bases). Germline lookup yields CDR1 SEHNR and CDR2 FQNEAQ (reference sequence). The V end was cut by 5 bases, the J end by 2 bases, with 14 bases between. The CDR3 is 15 residues long. The chain's CDR3 is CASSERPGHTDTQYF. CDR3 coding DNA: TGTGCCAGCAGCGAGAGGCCCGGACACACAGATACGCAGTATTTT.

The chain has TRBV6-5 and TRBJ2-3, with 7 bases fitting TRBD1. Germline loops: CDR1 MNHEY, CDR2 SVGAGI. The CDR3 extends over 12 amino acids. The ends lost 5 bases at V and 13 bases at J; junction bases unmatched: 9. CDR3 region: CASSNPRDREYF. Written as DNA, the CDR3 is TGTGCCAGCAGTAACCCCCGAGACAGGGAGTATTTT.

This sequence joins TRBV7-2 and TRBJ2-1; 7 bases agree with TRBD2. Germline values: CDR1 SGHTA, CDR2 FQGNSA. This CDR3 spans 12 amino acids. The V and J ends lost 9 bases and 10 bases, in that order; junction bases with no gene match: 9. CDR3 sequence: CASATGTIEQFF. The CDR3, as DNA: TGTGCCAGTGCAACCGGGACTATCGAGCAGTTCTTC.

This clone came up a few times. The rearrangement uses TRBV28 and TRBJ1-4; the D gene is possibly TRBD1 (6 bases). The germline gives CDR1 MDHEN, CDR2 SYDVKM. V lost 1 base, J lost 14 bases, and 11 bases lay in between. This CDR3 is built from 12 residues. The CDR3 region has the DNA TGTGCCAGCAGTTTATCTGCAGGGGCCCTGTTTTTT. It yields the protein CASSLSAGALFF.

V gene TRBV9 combines with J gene TRBJ2-7; TRBD1 is a possible D gene (5 bases). The CDR3 is made up of 14 amino acids. From germline, CDR1 is SGDLS and CDR2 YYNGEE. With 0 bases removed from V and 0 bases from J, the gap between germline ends came to 7 bases. CDR3: CASSVGQTSYEQYF. The CDR3 bases are TGTGCCAGCAGCGTAGGACAGACCTCCTACGAGCAGTACTTC.

The chain joins TRBV15 to TRBJ1-6; D unclear. From germline, CDR1 is LNHNV and CDR2 YYDKDF (reference sequence). The CDR3 is 18 amino acids. Between the trimmed V and J ends, which lost 3 bases and 2 bases, there was a span of 17 bases. This chain's CDR3 is CATSSPTGRNPYNSPLHF. The CDR3 nucleotides are TGTGCCACCAGCAGCCCAACCGGACGGAACCCCTATAATTCACCCCTCCACTTT. Full variable domain (remainder filled in from reference TRBV15 and TRBJ1-6): DAMVIQNPRYQVTQFGKPVTLSCSQTLNHNVMYWYQQKSSQAPKLLFHYYDKDFNNEADTPDNFQSRRPNTSFCFLDIRSPGLGDTAMYLCATSSPTGRNPYNSPLHFGNGTRLTVT.